These 16 T cell receptor beta chains share one sample of origin, sequenced in a study of blood T cell repertoires in COVID-19. The table came from immunoSEQ multiplex PCR; TCRdb's copy has only in-frame clones and leaves some out. The table has about 280,000 clones, 82% seen once. The sequencing input was PBMCs or T cells enriched from blood (not recorded which). The receptor set was obtained from a man between 40 and 49 years old who had been exposed to COVID-19.

This chain connects TRBV6-5 to TRBJ1-3, with D unclear. Germline CDR1 is MNHEY and CDR2 is SVGAGI. Trimming took 2 bases from V and 4 from J, leaving 9 bases between them. This CDR3 contains 14 residues. The CDR3 DNA follows: TGTGCCAGCAGTTACGGTCCGGGAGGAAACACCATATATTTT. Amino acid sequence: CASSYGPGGNTIYF.

The rearrangement uses TRBV4-1 and TRBJ2-2; 13 nucleotides agree with TRBD2. CDR3 length: 20 residues. Trimming removed 3 bases from V and 0 bases from J; junction bases left unmatched: 10. Germline-derived CDR1 and CDR2 are MGHRA and YSYEKL. CDR3 nucleotides: TGCGCCAGCAGCCAGAAACCCGGACTAGCGGGAGCTACGAACACCGGGGAGCTGTTTTTT. Amino acid sequence: CASSQKPGLAGATNTGELFF.

There are many counts of this clone. The chain recombines TRBV19 with TRBJ1-3; D perhaps matches TRBD1 (5 bases). The CDR3 covers 14 residues. The germline V and J ends were trimmed by 2 bases and 2 bases, with 7 bases remaining between them. Germline loops: CDR1 LNHDA, CDR2 SQIVND (reference sequence). The DNA for the CDR3 is TGTGCCAGTAGTATACTGGGGCCTGGAAACACCATATATTTT. Its protein product is CASSILGPGNTIYF.

The chain recombines TRBV5-6 with TRBJ1-2; D unresolved. Trimming removed 7 bases at V and 8 bases at J, with 18 bases between. The CDR3 sequence is 13 residues long. In germline, CDR1 is SGHDT, CDR2 YYEEEE. CDR3 amino acids: CASALSRERGYTF. In DNA form, the CDR3 reads TGTGCCAGCGCCCTGAGCCGCGAGCGGGGCTACACCTTC.

The rearrangement uses TRBV9 and TRBJ1-5, with D unclear. V lost 3 bases, J lost 6 bases, and 13 bases lay in between. The CDR3 has 14 residues. From germline, CDR1 is SGDLS and CDR2 YYNGEE. The CDR3 is CASSAGRVAQPQHF. The CDR3 DNA sequence: TGTGCCAGCAGCGCCGGGAGGGTGGCTCAGCCCCAGCATTTT.

The chain uses TRBV24-1 and TRBJ2-1, with TRBD1 matching over 10 bases. CDR3 length: 16 amino acids. Germline assignment: CDR1 KGHDR and CDR2 SFDVKD. Trimming took 5 bases from V and 8 from J; bases not matched to a gene: 11. This CDR3 reads CATSGAGQGTSDEQFF. Here the CDR3 DNA reads TGTGCCACCAGTGGCGCGGGACAGGGGACTTCCGATGAGCAGTTCTTC.

V usage is TRBV11-2 and J usage is TRBJ1-3, with 7 bases identical to TRBD1. The V and J ends lost 7 bases and 8 bases, in that order; junction bases with no gene match: 8. The CDR3 is 13 residues long. The germline CDR1 and CDR2 sequences are SGHAT and FQNNGV. The CDR3 bases are TGTGCCAGCAACCCAGGGGGAGGTGACACCATATATTTT. This translates into CASNPGGGDTIYF.

The CDR3 nucleotides are TGTGCCAGCAGCCAAGGAGCAAGCTGGGACACGAAAGAGACCCAGTACTTC. Translation: CASSQGASWDTKETQYF. This sequence joins TRBV3-1 (or the pseudogene TRBV3-2) and TRBJ2-5, with D possibly TRBD1 on 6 matching bases. The V end lost 1 base, the J end lost 3 bases, and 18 bases lay between the germline ends. The germline V gene has CDR1 LGHDT and CDR2 YNNKEL (reference sequence). The CDR3 has 17 amino acids.

This clone was picked up a small number of times. V and J are TRBV14 and TRBJ2-7; 7 positions agree with TRBD1. The CDR3 spans 17 residues. Losses at the gene ends were 2 bases for V and 4 bases for J; bases not matched to a gene: 14. The germline CDR1 and CDR2 sequences are SGHDN and FVKESK. CDR3 nucleotide sequence: TGTGCCAGCAGCCAACGATGGGGACAGCCCGGGTGGTACGAGCAGTACTTC. This gives the protein CASSQRWGQPGWYEQYF.

This sequence joins TRBV5-1 and TRBJ2-1, with D perhaps TRBD1 (5 bases). The CDR3 extends over 15 amino acids. V was shortened by 2 bases and J by 1 base, with 10 bases between the two germline ends. Germline loops: CDR1 SGHRS, CDR2 YFSETQ. CDR3: CASSFRVRSYNEQFF. CDR3 DNA sequence: TGCGCCAGCAGCTTCAGGGTGCGGTCCTACAATGAGCAGTTCTTC.

The chain joins TRBV28 to TRBJ2-1, with a tentative D call TRBD1 (5 bases). The CDR3 is made up of 13 amino acids. Germline lookup yields CDR1 MDHEN and CDR2 SYDVKM. Trimming pared 2 bases from V and 5 bases from J, leaving 7 bases between. The CDR3 loop is CASSLGAHNEQFF. DNA of the CDR3: TGTGCCAGCAGTTTAGGGGCGCACAATGAGCAGTTCTTC.

The chain has TRBV12-3 or TRBV12-4 and TRBJ1-1, with D possibly matching TRBD1 (6 bases). V lost 7 bases to trimming and J lost 7 bases, with 16 bases between them. This CDR3 has 13 residues. The CDR3 DNA reads TGTGCCAGCACCGGGTACAGGGATGGTGAAGCTTTCTTT. Its protein is CASTGYRDGEAFF.

The V and J genes are TRBV30 and TRBJ1-2; 7 bases are shared with TRBD1. The CDR3 is 15 amino acids. Looked up from germline, CDR1 is GTSNPN and CDR2 is SVGIG (reference sequence). Trimming cost V 3 bases and J 5 bases; bases outside gene matches: 12. This chain's CDR3 is CAWRGWDSGSYGYTF. The CDR3 DNA is TGTGCCTGGAGGGGGTGGGACAGCGGCTCGTATGGCTACACCTTC.

The J gene is TRBJ2-5, the V gene TRBV12-3 or TRBV12-4; no definite D call. The CDR3 is 12 amino acids. Trimming cost V 6 bases and J 7 bases, with 12 bases left between them. CDR3 loop: CASRPGSGTQYF. CDR3 sequence (DNA): TGTGCCAGCAGACCAGGATCCGGGACCCAGTACTTC.

Comments on this clone: Its ends do not fully match the called genes, so a read error is possible. The J gene is TRBJ2-5, the V gene TRBV7-7, with a tentative D call TRBD2 (6 bases). CDR3 length: 16 residues. Germline CDR1 SSHAT, CDR2 FNYEAQ (reference sequence). The CDR3 reads CASSLGGSGLLQYQYF. In nucleotides, the CDR3 is TGTGCTAGCAGCTTAGGCGGTAGCGGCCTACTTCAATACCAGTACTTC.

The chain joins TRBV30 to TRBJ1-1, with unresolved D. Per germline, CDR1 GTSNPN and CDR2 SVGIG (reference sequence). The CDR3 runs 14 residues. The ends were cut back, 2 bases at V and 4 bases at J, with 14 bases in the middle. The CDR3 DNA is TGTGCCTGGAGTACGGGGTTGGGTCGCACTGAAGCTTTCTTT. Translation: CAWSTGLGRTEAFF.